This T cell receptor (beta chain) appears in the sequencing data of a study of T cells after yellow fever vaccination. About the research overall: With SMART-Seq v4 Ultra Low Input, the fractions containing low cell numbers were prepared. Study results and caveats: It was the secondary response that reached its peak faster, day 5 versus 15, but it was weaker. CD4 and CD8 compartments shared a small share of clonotypes.

CDR1 DFQATT and CDR2 SNEGSKA come from the germline V gene (reference sequence). Trimming shortened V by 0 bases and J by 2 bases, and 17 bases separated the two germline ends. This CDR3 spans 17 amino acids. This clonotype has more than one count but fewer than ten. What it recognizes is unknown. As TCR cDNA was made by 5'RACE template switching, a universal primer site and UMIs were added. Via MiXCR, TCRdb re-called the 5' RACE reads, giving one row per CDR3 protein. This table holds around 310,000 distinct CDR3 sequences, 3% to 4.5% found once. This TCR came from a man in his late teens or twenties who received the YFV17D yellow fever vaccine. The sequences come from PBMCs, collected on the day of the yellow fever booster vaccination. The chain combines TRBV20-1 with TRBJ1-5, with D maybe TRBD1 (6 bases). CDR3 residues: CSARDRWNAGGNQPQHF. CDR3 DNA sequence: TGCAGTGCTAGAGATCGATGGAACGCAGGGGGCAATCAGCCCCAGCATTTT.